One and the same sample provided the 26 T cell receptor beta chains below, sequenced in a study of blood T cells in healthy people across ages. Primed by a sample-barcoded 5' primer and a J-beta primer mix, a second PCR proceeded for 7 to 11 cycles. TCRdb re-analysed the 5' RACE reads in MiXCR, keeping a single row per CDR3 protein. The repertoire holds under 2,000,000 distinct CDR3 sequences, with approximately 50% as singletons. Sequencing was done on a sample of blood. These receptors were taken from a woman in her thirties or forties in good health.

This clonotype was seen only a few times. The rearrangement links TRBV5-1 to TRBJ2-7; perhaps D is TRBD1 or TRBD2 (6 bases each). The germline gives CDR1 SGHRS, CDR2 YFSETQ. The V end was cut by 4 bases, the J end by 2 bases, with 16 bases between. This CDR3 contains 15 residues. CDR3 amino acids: CASSPEGGRPYEQYF. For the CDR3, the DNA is TGCGCCAGCAGCCCCGAGGGGGGCAGACCCTACGAGCAGTACTTC.

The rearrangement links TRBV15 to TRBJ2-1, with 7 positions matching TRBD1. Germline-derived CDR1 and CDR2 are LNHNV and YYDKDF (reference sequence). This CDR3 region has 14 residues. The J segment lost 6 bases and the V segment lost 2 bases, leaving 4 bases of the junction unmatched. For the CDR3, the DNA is TGTGCCACCAGCAGAAGGGGGCTGATCAATGAGCAGTTCTTC. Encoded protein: CATSRRGLINEQFF.

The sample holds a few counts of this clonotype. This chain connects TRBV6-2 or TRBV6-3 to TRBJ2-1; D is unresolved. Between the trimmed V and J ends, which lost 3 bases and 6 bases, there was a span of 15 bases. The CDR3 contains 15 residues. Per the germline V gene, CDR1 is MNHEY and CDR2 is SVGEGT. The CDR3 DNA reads TGTGCCAGCAGTTATTTCCAGGCCCCGAGCAATGAGCAGTTCTTC. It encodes CASSYFQAPSNEQFF.

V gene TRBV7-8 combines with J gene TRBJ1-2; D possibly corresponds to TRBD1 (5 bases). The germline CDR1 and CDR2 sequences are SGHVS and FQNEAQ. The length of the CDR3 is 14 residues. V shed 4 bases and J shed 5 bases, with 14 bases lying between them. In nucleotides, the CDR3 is TGTGCCAGCAGCTCCCGGGGGTACGGGTATGGCTACACCTTC. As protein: CASSSRGYGYGYTF.

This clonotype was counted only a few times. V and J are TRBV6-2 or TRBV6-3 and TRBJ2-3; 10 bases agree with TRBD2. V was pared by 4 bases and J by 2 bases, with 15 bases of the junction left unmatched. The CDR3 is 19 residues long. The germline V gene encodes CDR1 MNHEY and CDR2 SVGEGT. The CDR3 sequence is CASSSPPGPSGSFTDTQYF. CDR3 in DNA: TGTGCCAGCAGTTCACCCCCAGGGCCTAGCGGGAGTTTCACAGATACGCAGTATTTT.

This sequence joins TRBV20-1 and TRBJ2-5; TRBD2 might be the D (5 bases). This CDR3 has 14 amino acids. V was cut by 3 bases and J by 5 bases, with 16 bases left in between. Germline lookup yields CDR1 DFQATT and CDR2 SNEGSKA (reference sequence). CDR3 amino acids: CSASALDLLETQYF. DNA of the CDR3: TGCAGTGCTAGCGCCTTGGACTTGCTGGAGACCCAGTACTTC.

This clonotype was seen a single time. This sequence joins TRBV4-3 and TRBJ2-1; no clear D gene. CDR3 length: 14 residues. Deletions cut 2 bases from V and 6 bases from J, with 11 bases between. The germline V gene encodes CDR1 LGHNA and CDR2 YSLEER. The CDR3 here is CASSQSGFFNEQFF. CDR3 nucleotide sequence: TGCGCCAGCAGCCAATCCGGGTTCTTCAATGAGCAGTTCTTC.

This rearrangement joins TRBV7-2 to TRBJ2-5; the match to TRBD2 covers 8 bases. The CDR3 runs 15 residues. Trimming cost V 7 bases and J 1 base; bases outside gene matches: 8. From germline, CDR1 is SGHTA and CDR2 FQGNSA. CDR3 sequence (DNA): TGTGCCAGCATCACCAGCCGGGGGGGCCAAGAGACCCAGTACTTC. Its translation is CASITSRGGQETQYF.

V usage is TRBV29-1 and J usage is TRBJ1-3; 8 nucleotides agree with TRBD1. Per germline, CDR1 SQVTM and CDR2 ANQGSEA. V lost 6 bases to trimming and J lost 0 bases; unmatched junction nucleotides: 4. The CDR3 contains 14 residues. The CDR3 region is CSVVDRGSGNTIYF. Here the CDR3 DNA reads TGCAGCGTCGTCGACAGGGGCTCTGGAAACACCATATATTTT.

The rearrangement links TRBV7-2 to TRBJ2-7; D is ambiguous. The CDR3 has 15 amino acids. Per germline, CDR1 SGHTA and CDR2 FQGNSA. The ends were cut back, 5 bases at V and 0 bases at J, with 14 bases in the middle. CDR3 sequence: CASSPTRAYSYEQYF. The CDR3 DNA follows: TGTGCCAGCAGCCCGACGCGTGCGTACTCCTACGAGCAGTACTTC.

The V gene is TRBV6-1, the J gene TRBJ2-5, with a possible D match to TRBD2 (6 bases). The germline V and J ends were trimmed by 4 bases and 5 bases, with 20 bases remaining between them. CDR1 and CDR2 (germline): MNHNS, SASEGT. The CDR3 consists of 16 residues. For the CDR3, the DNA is TGTGCCAGCAGTGCATGGGGGAGGAGTCAGGCGGAGACCCAGTACTTC. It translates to CASSAWGRSQAETQYF.

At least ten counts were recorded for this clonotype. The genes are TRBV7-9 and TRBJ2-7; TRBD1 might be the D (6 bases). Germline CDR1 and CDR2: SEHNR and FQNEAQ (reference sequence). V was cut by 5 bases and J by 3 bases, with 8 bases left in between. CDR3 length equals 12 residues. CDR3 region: CASSPTGYEQYF. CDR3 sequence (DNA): TGTGCCAGCAGCCCGACAGGCTACGAGCAGTACTTC.

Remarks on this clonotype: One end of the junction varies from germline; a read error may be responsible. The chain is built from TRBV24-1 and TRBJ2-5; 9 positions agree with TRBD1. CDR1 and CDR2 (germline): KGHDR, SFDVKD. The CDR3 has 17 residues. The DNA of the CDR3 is TGTGCCGCCAGTGATTCCGTAACCGGGACAGGGTACAATGAGCAGTACTTC. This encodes CAASDSVTGTGYNEQYF.

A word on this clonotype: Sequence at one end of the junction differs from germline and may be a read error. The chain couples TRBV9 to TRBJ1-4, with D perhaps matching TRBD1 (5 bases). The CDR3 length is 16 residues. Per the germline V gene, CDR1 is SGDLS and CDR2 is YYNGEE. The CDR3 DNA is TGCGCCAGCAGCACCTCTCGCGGGGCTGTTAATGAAAAACTGTTTTTT. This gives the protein CASSTSRGAVNEKLFF.

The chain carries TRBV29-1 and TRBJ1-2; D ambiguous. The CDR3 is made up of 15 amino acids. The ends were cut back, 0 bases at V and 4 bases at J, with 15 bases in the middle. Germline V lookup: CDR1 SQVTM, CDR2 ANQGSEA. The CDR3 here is CSVEDLIGRVYGYTF. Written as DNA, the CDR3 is TGCAGCGTTGAAGATCTTATAGGGAGGGTCTATGGCTACACCTTC.

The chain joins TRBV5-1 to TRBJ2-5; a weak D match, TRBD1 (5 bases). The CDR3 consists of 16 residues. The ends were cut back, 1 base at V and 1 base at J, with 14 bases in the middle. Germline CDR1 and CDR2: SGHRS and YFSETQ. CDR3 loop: CASSLTQGLIQETQYF. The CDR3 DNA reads TGCGCCAGCAGCTTGACGCAGGGCCTTATCCAAGAGACCCAGTACTTC.

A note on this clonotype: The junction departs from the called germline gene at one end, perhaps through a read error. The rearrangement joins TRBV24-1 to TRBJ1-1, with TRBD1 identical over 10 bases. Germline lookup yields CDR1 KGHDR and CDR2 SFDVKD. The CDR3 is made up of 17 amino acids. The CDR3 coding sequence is TGTGCCACCAGTGCCGCTCTCGGGACAGGGGTGGATACTGTAGCTTTCTTT. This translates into CATSAALGTGVDTVAFF.

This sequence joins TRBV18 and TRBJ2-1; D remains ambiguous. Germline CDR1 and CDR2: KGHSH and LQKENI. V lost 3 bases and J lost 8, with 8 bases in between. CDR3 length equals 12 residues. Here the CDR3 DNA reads TGTGCCAGCTCACCTCCGAAAGATGAGCAGTTCTTC. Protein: CASSPPKDEQFF.

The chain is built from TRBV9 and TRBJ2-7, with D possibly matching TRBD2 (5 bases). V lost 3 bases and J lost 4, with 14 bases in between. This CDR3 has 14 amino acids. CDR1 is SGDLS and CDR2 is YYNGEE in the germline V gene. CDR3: CASSAAPGGYEQYF. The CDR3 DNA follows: TGTGCCAGCAGCGCCGCCCCCGGAGGTTACGAGCAGTACTTC.

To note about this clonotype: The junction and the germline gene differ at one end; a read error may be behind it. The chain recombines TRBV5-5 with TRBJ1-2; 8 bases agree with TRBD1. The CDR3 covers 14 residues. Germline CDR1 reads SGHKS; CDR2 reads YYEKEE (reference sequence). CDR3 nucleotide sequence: TGTGCCAGCAGCTTGACAGGGGGTAACTATGACTACACCTTC. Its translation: CASSLTGGNYDYTF.

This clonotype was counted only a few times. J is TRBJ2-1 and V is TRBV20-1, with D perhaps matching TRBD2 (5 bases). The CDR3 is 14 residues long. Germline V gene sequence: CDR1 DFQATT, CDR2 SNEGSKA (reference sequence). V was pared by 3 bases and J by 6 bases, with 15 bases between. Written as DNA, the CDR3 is TGCAGTGCTAGCGGGGTTACATGGGGCAATGAGCAGTTCTTC. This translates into CSASGVTWGNEQFF.

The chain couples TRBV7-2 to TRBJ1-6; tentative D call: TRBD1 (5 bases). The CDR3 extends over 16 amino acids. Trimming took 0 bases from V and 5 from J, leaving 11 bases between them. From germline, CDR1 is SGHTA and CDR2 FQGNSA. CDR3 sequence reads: CASSLATQADNSPLHF. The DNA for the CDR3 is TGTGCCAGCAGCTTAGCGACACAGGCCGATAATTCACCCCTCCACTTT.

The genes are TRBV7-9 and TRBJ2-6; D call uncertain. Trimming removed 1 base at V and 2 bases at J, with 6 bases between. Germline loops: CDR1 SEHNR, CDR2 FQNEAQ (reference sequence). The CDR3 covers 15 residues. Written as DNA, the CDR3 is TGTGCCAGCAGCTTAGTATCCACTGGGGCCAACGTCCTGACTTTC. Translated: CASSLVSTGANVLTF.

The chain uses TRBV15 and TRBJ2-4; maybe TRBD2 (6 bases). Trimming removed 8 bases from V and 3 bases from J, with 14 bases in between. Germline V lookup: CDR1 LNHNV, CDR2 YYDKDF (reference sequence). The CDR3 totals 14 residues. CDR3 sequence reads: CATLGSGYKNIQYF. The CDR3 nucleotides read TGTGCCACCTTAGGAAGCGGGTACAAAAACATTCAGTACTTC. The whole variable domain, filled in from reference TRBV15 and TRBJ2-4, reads DAMVIQNPRYQVTQFGKPVTLSCSQTLNHNVMYWYQQKSSQAPKLLFHYYDKDFNNEADTPDNFQSRRPNTSFCFLDIRSPGLGDTAMYLCATLGSGYKNIQYFGAGTRLSVL.

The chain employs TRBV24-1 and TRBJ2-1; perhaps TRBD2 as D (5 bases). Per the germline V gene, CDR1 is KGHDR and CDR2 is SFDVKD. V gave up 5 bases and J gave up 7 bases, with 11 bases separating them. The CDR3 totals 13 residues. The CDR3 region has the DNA TGTGCCACCAGTGGGACTTTTACAAATGAGCAGTTCTTC. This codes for CATSGTFTNEQFF.

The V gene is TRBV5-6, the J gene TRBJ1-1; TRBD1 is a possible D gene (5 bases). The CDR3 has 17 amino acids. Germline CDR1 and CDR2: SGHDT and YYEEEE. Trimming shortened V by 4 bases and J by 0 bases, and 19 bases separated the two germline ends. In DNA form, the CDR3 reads TGTGCCAGCAGCATAGACAGAGAAGGGACCTTGAACACTGAAGCTTTCTTT. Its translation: CASSIDREGTLNTEAFF.